These T cell receptor beta chains were read from a single sample in a study of tumor and adjacent non-tumor tissue in lung cancer. TCRdb itself ran the multiplex PCR reads through MiXCR, one entry per CDR3 protein. The sample shows about 43,000 distinct CDR3 sequences, around three fifths of them seen only once. The sample consisted of distant non-tumor lung tissue. The receptors originated from a man aged 50 to 59 with non-small cell lung cancer. Each CDR3 is given with its conserved first and last residue. A D gene is named only where the DNA matches it firmly. Clone size appears in some rows only: once, few, many, or a class for an expanded clone.

d_call | j_call | v_call | cdr3_length | clone_size | cdr3_aa
TRBD1 | TRBJ2-7 | TRBV7-8 | 14 | - | CASSFGTGMREQYF
- | TRBJ2-5 | TRBV5-1 | 12 | - | CASTQDQETQYF
- | TRBJ1-4 | TRBV14 | 15 | many | CASSQLGATNEKLFF
- | TRBJ1-1 | TRBV29-1 | 15 | - | CSVVPRLGEGTEALF
- | TRBJ2-3 | TRBV11-2 | 15 | - | CASSLVGRLTDTQYF
- | TRBJ2-7 | TRBV7-9 | 16 | - | CASSLAVGLSTYEQYF
TRBD2 | TRBJ2-1 | TRBV11-2 | 17 | - | CASSLDLLAGPHSEQFF
TRBD2 | TRBJ2-1 | TRBV30 | 14 | few | CAWRTSGSYNEQFF
- | TRBJ2-5 | TRBV29-1 | 13 | - | CSVDVRTQETQYF
- | TRBJ1-5 | TRBV12-3/TRBV12-4 | 14 | many | CASSFGQSNQPQHF
- | TRBJ1-2 | TRBV29-1 | 13 | once | CSVGQPGDYEYTF
TRBD2 | TRBJ2-2 | TRBV12-5 | 16 | - | CTSGLGLVQNTGELFF
- | TRBJ1-1 | TRBV28 | 12 | few | CASKQGNTEAFF
TRBD1 | TRBJ1-1 | TRBV6-5 | 14 | - | CASSKATGDTEAFF